These T cell receptor beta chains were read from a single sample in a study of T cell responses to AZD1222 COVID-19 vaccine. Sequencing used immunoSEQ multiplex PCR; TCRdb keeps in-frame clones, though not all of them. The sample consists of approximately 180,000 clones, about 85% of them appearing once. The sample was peripheral blood, taken on day 0 of AZD1222 vaccination. Every receptor here comes from an adult in good health. The CDR3 runs from the conserved cysteine through the conserved F or W. The order of the fields is D gene, V gene, J gene, clone size, CDR3 protein, CDR3 DNA. A D gene is named only where the DNA matches it firmly. Clone size is shown for a subset of rows, as once, few, many or a class of expanded clone.

>NA|TRBV11-2|TRBJ2-1|once
CASSRGSRGGTGEQFF
TGTGCCAGCAGCCGAGGTTCCAGGGGTGGGACGGGGGAGCAGTTCTTC
>NA|TRBV29-1|TRBJ1-6|few
CSGRMSSAYNSPLHF
TGCAGCGGTCGGATGTCCTCTGCCTATAATTCACCCCTCCACTTT
>TRBD1|TRBV10-3|TRBJ2-1|once
CAISMGQGASIPYNEQFF
TGTGCCATCAGCATGGGGCAGGGGGCCTCGATCCCCTACAATGAGCAGTTCTTC
>TRBD2|TRBV28|TRBJ2-2|NA
CASSRSGRAELFF
TGTGCCAGCAGTCGTAGCGGGAGGGCGGAGCTGTTTTTT
>NA|TRBV30|TRBJ2-7|NA
CAWSAQGHYEQYF
TGTGCCTGGAGTGCACAGGGTCACTACGAGCAGTACTTC
>NA|TRBV6-1|TRBJ2-5|NA
CASSELAAQETQYF
TGTGCCAGCAGTGAGTTGGCAGCCCAAGAGACCCAGTACTTC
>TRBD2|TRBV5-1|TRBJ2-1|NA
CASSLALAGDRQFF
TGCGCCAGCAGCTTGGCCCTAGCGGGAGATCGGCAGTTCTTC
>TRBD2|TRBV15|TRBJ2-5|NA
CATSRGGTSGSGETQYF
TGTGCCACCAGCAGGGGGGGGACTAGCGGGAGTGGTGAGACCCAGTACTTC
>TRBD1|TRBV15|TRBJ1-2|NA
CATSARTGHGYTF
TGTGCCACCAGCGCTCGGACAGGGCATGGCTACACCTTC
>NA|TRBV5-6|TRBJ1-6|NA
CASTVEGFYNSPLHF
TGTGCCAGCACCGTCGAGGGATTCTATAATTCACCCCTCCACTTT
>NA|TRBV3-1/TRBV3-2|TRBJ1-6|few
CASSRRDIGSPLHF
TGTGCCAGCAGCCGCCGGGACATTGGTTCACCCCTCCACTTT
>TRBD2|TRBV5-1|TRBJ2-1|NA
CASRPVAGANEQFF
TGCGCCAGCAGACCGGTAGCGGGAGCGAATGAGCAGTTCTTC
>TRBD2|TRBV7-2|TRBJ2-5|NA
CASSLGGLAAKETQYF
TGTGCCAGCAGCTTAGGGGGACTAGCGGCCAAAGAGACCCAGTACTTC
>NA|TRBV5-1|TRBJ2-7|NA
CASSPERTAYEQYF
TGCGCCAGCAGCCCCGAGCGGACCGCCTACGAGCAGTACTTC
>NA|TRBV30|TRBJ2-3|NA
CAWSVPLVGTDTQYF
TGTGCCTGGAGTGTACCCCTAGTGGGCACAGATACGCAGTATTTT
>TRBD1|TRBV6-5|TRBJ1-2|NA
CASRKTGGEQGYTF
TGTGCCAGCAGAAAGACAGGGGGCGAGCAGGGCTACACCTTC
>NA|TRBV7-8|TRBJ1-1|NA
CASSSASGTEAFF
TGTGCCAGCAGCTCGGCCTCGGGCACTGAAGCTTTCTTT
>TRBD2|TRBV3-1/TRBV3-2|TRBJ2-7|NA
CASSQPGALGTSPYEQYF
TGTGCCAGCAGCCAACCCGGGGCCCTTGGGACTAGCCCCTACGAGCAGTACTTC
>NA|TRBV6-5|TRBJ2-5|NA
CASSTLGETQYF
TGTGCCAGCAGTACACTCGGAGAGACCCAGTACTTC
>TRBD2|TRBV28|TRBJ2-7|NA
CASTPGGSSSYEQYF
TGTGCCAGCACCCCCGGCGGGAGTAGCTCCTACGAGCAGTACTTC
>TRBD2|TRBV20-1|TRBJ2-7|once
CSASGLAGGDEQYF
TGCAGTGCTAGTGGACTAGCGGGAGGCGACGAGCAGTACTTC
>NA|TRBV5-1|TRBJ2-4|NA
CASSLETGSGIQYF
TGCGCCAGCAGCTTGGAAACGGGTAGCGGCATTCAGTACTTC
>NA|TRBV30|TRBJ2-1|NA
CAWSGGEIYVYNEQFF
TGTGCCTGGAGTGGAGGGGAGATATATGTATACAATGAGCAGTTCTTC
>NA|TRBV27|TRBJ2-1|few
CASSTNSGYNEQFF
TGTGCCAGCAGCACAAACAGCGGGTACAATGAGCAGTTCTTC
>NA|TRBV9|TRBJ2-2|NA
CASSVVRGAGELFF
TGTGCCAGCAGCGTAGTAAGGGGGGCCGGGGAGCTGTTTTTT
>TRBD2|TRBV19|TRBJ2-7|NA
CASSRLASSYEQYF
TGTGCCAGTAGTAGACTAGCGTCCTCCTACGAGCAGTACTTC
>TRBD1|TRBV11-3|TRBJ2-3|NA
CASSLRTGTSTDTQYF
TGTGCCAGCAGCTTAAGGACAGGGACTAGCACAGATACGCAGTATTTT
>TRBD1|TRBV29-1|TRBJ1-2|NA
CSVYRTGGYGYTF
TGCAGCGTTTATAGGACAGGGGGCTATGGCTACACCTTC
>NA|TRBV11-2|TRBJ2-3|NA
CASSLGRRATDTQYF
TGTGCCAGCAGCCTCGGAAGGAGGGCCACAGATACGCAGTATTTT
>TRBD1|TRBV4-1|TRBJ1-1|NA
CASQYMDRANTEAFF
TGCGCCAGTCAATACATGGACAGGGCGAACACTGAAGCTTTCTTT
>NA|TRBV6-6|TRBJ1-1|NA
CASTPWGNTEAFF
TGTGCCAGCACCCCGTGGGGGAACACTGAAGCTTTCTTT
>NA|TRBV9|TRBJ2-1|NA
CASSHPTDGQFF
TGTGCCAGCAGCCACCCGACAGATGGGCAGTTCTTC
>TRBD1|TRBV18|TRBJ1-1|NA
CASSPGTGGRTEAFF
TGTGCCAGCTCACCGGGGACAGGGGGCCGAACTGAAGCTTTCTTT
>TRBD2|TRBV19|TRBJ2-1|NA
CASSSGSGPYNEQFF
TGTGCCAGTAGTTCTGGTAGCGGGCCCTACAATGAGCAGTTCTTC
>TRBD1|TRBV5-8|TRBJ1-4|NA
CASSRGTGGSATNEKLFF
TGTGCCAGCAGCCGAGGGACAGGGGGATCCGCAACTAATGAAAAACTGTTTTTT